Listed below are T cell receptor beta chains from one sample, sequenced in a study of cytomegalovirus exposure and HLA in healthy donors. TCRdb's table, derived via immunoSEQ multiplex PCR, lists solely in-frame clones and lacks some. This table has some 160,000 clones, more than 70% appearing once. What was sequenced was PBMCs. The origin of the receptors is a male donor in good health and CMV-seropositive. The conserved cysteine and the conserved F or W are not part of the CDR3 here.

>TRBJ2-7|TRBV18
ATSGGQGASYEQY
>TRBJ1-1|TRBV5-1
ASSGGHPRLNTEAF
>TRBJ1-4|TRBV29-1
SVVREGEKLF
>TRBJ2-5|TRBV5-1
ASSLMAGGPGETQY
>TRBJ2-5|TRBV7-2
ASSRDFQETQY
>TRBJ1-6|TRBV28
ASSPWGQAGNSPLH
>TRBJ2-1|TRBV7-3
ASSLGQGGYNEQF
>TRBJ2-1|TRBV30
AWQLAGGNEQF
>TRBJ2-3|TRBV7-2
ASSPTSGPEGNTQY
>TRBJ2-2|TRBV7-9
ASSPSRPPNTGELF
>TRBJ2-3|TRBV15
ATSRGTGGDTQY
>TRBJ2-7|TRBV9
ASSPRQGMYEQY
>TRBJ2-1|TRBV6-5
ASRNRGLVGNEQF
>TRBJ2-7|TRBV4-2
ASSGGTGGYEQY
>TRBJ2-7|TRBV5-3
ARSRMNSSYEQY
>TRBJ2-1|TRBV2
ASRGTSGYNEQF
>TRBJ2-1|TRBV7-7
ASSQGRVSEDEQF
>TRBJ1-2|TRBV6-5
ASSPQQAGIGYT
>TRBJ2-7|TRBV5-4
ASSPGGASGRLEQY
>TRBJ1-6|TRBV6-5
ASSPGWDNSPLH
>TRBJ1-6|TRBV7-9
ASSREPNSPLH
>TRBJ2-7|TRBV18
ASSPLMGQGDYEQY
>TRBJ2-5|TRBV7-9
SSSLPSETQY
>TRBJ2-7|TRBV19
ASSIRASGRKIDEQY
>TRBJ2-2|TRBV5-4
ASSQWGGIDTGELF
>TRBJ1-1|TRBV7-9
ASSLAGNTEAF
>TRBJ2-5|TRBV29-1
SVEGGDLKTETQY
>TRBJ2-7|TRBV7-2
ASSSSDRSYEQY
>TRBJ2-2|TRBV21-1
ASSKGPQDTGELF
>TRBJ2-5|TRBV6-5
ASSYSVRETQY
>TRBJ1-3|TRBV19
ASRTDGNTIY
>TRBJ1-5|TRBV29-1
SARDNWNQPQH
>TRBJ1-6|TRBV14
ASSRSGTGGAGALH
>TRBJ2-7|TRBV5-1
ASSLSGRYEQY
>TRBJ2-3|TRBV5-1
ASSSIQGGTDTQY
>TRBJ1-5|TRBV13
ASSLAGHYSNQPQH
>TRBJ2-7|TRBV5-1
ASSLQGASSYEQY
>TRBJ1-5|TRBV6-5
ASSSRQNSNQPQH
>TRBJ2-5|TRBV19
ASSSPRDRGKTQY
>TRBJ2-2|TRBV5-4
ASSQTSGRNTGELF